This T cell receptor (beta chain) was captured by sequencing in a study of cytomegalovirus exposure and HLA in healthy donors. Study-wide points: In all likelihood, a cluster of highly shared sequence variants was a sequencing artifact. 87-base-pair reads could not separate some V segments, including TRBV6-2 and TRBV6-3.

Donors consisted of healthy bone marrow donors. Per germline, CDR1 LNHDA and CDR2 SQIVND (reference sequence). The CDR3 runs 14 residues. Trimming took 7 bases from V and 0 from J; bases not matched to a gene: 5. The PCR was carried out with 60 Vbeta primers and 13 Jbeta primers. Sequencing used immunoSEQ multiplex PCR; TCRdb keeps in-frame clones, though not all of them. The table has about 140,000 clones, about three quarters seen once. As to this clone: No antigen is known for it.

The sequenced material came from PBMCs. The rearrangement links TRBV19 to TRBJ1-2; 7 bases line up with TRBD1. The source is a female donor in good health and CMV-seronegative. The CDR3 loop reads CASKTGNANYGYTF. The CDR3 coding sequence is TGTGCCAGTAAGACAGGGAACGCTAACTATGGCTACACCTTC.